This TCR beta chain originates from a study of cytomegalovirus exposure and HLA in healthy donors. Across the study: Unique TCRs numbering around 80 million, obtained from HLA-typed donors, made up an early data release. Study-level points and caveats: Earlier results showed most TCR beta V segments being productive about 90% or about 30% of the time. A few chains linked to CMV were shown in vitro to be specific for CMV antigens.

Turning to this clone: Its antigen remains unidentified.

Trimming removed 2 bases from V and 6 bases from J; junction bases left unmatched: 10. From germline, CDR1 is MDHEN and CDR2 SYDVKM. CDR3 length equals 16 residues. The primer mix had 60 Vbeta and 13 Jbeta primers. Some clones are missing from TCRdb's copy, which holds only in-frame ones; the method was immunoSEQ multiplex PCR. The repertoire holds more than 95,000 clones, with about three quarters as singletons. The sequence came from a woman aged 18-35 years in good health and CMV-seropositive. Sequencing was carried out using PBMCs. The gene calls are TRBV28 and TRBJ2-7; 10 nucleotides agree with TRBD1. The CDR3 DNA reads TGTGCCAGCAGTTTACCCTCCCGGGACAGGGGCGGCGAGCAGTACTTC. Translating gives CASSLPSRDRGGEQYF.